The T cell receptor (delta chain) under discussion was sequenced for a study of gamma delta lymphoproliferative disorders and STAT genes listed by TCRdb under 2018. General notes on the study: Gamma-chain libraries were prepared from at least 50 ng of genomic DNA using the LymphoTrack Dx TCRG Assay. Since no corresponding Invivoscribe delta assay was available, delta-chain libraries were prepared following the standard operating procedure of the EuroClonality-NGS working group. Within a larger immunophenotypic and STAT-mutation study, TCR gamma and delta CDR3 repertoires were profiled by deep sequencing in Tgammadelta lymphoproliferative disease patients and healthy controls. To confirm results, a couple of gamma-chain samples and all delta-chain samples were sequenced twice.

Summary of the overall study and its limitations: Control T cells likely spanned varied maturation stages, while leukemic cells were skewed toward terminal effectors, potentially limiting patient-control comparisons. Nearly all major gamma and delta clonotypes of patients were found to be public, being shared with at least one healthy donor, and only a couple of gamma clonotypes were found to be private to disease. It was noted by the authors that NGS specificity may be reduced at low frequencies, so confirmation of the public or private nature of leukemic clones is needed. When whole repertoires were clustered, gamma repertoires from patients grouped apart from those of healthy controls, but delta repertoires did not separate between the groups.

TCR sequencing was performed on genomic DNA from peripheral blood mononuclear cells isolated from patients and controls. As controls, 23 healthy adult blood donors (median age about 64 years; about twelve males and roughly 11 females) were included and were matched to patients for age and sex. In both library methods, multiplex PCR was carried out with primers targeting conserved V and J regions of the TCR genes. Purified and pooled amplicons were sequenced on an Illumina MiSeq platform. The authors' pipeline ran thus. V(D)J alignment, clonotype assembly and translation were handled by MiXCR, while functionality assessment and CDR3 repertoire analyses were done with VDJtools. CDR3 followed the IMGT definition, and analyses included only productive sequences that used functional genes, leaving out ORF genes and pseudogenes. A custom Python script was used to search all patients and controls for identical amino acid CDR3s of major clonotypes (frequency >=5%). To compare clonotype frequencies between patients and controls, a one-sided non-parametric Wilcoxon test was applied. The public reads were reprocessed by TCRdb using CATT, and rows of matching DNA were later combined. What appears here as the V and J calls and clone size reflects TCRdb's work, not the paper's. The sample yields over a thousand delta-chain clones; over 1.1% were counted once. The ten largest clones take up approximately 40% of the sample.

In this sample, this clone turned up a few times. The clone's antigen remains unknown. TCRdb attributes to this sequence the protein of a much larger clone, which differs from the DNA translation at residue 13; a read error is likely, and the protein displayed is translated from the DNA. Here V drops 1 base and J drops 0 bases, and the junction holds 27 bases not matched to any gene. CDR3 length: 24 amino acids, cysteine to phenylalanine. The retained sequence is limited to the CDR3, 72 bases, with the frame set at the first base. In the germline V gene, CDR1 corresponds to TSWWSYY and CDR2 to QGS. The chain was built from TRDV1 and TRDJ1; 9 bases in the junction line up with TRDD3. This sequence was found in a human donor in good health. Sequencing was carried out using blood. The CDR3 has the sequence CALGEPTNPYEDILGDRYTDKLIF. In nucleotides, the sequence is TGTGCTCTTGGGGAACCTACTAACCCCTACGAAGACATACTGGGGGACAGGTACACCGATAAACTCATCTTT.